The source of this TCR beta chain is a study of blood T cell repertoires in COVID-19. Only in-frame clones appear in the TCRdb table, and some are missing; sequencing was by immunoSEQ multiplex PCR. This sample has approximately 220,000 clones, with 75% to 90% found just once. The V gene end was trimmed by 8 bases and the J gene end by 5 bases; junction bases not matched to a gene: 16. The CDR3 contains 16 residues. The V gene's germline CDR1 is SQVTM and CDR2 ANQGSEA. The origin of this receptor is a woman aged 25 to 39 who had been exposed to COVID-19. The chain combines TRBV29-1 with TRBJ2-5; 11 positions match TRBD2. Sequencing was done on a sample of PBMCs or T cells enriched from blood (not recorded which). The chain's CDR3 is CSTDGDSGGERETQYF. In DNA, the CDR3 is TGCAGCACTGACGGGGATAGCGGGGGGGAGCGGGAGACCCAGTACTTC.